A single T cell receptor beta chain is shown here with its context. The antigen it binds to is not known. No clone much larger than this one lies a single base away; base qualities are absent. Reads for this sample came from an Illumina HiSeq 1500. TCRdb reprocessing: public reads trimmed at Q25 with fastp, clones called with MiXCR, in-frame beta chains kept. For every CDR3 protein sequence, its rows merge into one entry that carries the most common genes and DNA. This sample gives approximately 340,000 distinct CDR3 sequences in total; approximately 32% of them show up just once. The ten largest account for about 20% of the sample. CDR1 MNHNS and CDR2 SASEGT are derived from the germline V gene. Trimming removed 2 bases from V and 1 base from J, leaving 10 bases between the germline ends. There are 15 amino acids in the CDR3, from cysteine to phenylalanine inclusive. Only the CDR3 DNA is retained, 45 bases long and in frame from the first base.

Interpreted using the paper, the treatment or condition label stands for: in vitro stimulation with specific CMV peptide epitopes to enrich CMV-specific T cells. These data come from a study of T cell repertoires in cytomegalovirus infection (dated by TCRdb to between 2018 and 2021). Broadly, across the study: Alongside well-studied HLA-B-restricted epitopes, the peptide stimulations were aimed at recently identified HLA-C-restricted CMV epitopes, whose presentation resists viral immunomodulation. Because public TCR beta signatures pointed to carriage of CMV infection together with the matching HLA type, the HLA type of each donor mattered for the analysis. Study-wide findings and limitations: Cumulative frequency of public TCR beta family members discriminated carriers of CMV infection plus the relevant HLA type in this cohort and an independent approximately 350-donor cohort. In the ex vivo response, HLA-C-restricted CMV-specific TCR beta clonotypes were dominant, and in two of eight donors the single most frequent clonotype came from this HLA-C-restricted group.

This receptor was obtained from a human donor in good health (CMV status not recorded). Some clones in this sample may be carry-over from other donors' samples. This chain is built from TRBV6-1 and TRBJ2-3; the D gene is perhaps TRBD1 or TRBD2, each of them matching over 5 bases. The material sequenced was cultured PBMCs, taken from culture after CMV antigen stimulation. The sequenced DNA is TGTGCCAGCAGTGAACGGCGAGGGGGCACAGATACGCAGTATTTT. This encodes CASSERRGGTDTQYF.